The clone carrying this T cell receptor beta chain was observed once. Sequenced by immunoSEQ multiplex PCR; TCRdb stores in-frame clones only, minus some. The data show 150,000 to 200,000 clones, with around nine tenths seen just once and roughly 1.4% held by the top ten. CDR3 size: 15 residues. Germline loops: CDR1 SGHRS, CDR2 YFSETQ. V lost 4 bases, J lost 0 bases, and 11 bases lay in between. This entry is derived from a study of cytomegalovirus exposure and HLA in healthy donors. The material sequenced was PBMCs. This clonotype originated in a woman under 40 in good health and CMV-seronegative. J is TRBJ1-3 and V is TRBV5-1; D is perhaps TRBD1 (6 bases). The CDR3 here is CASSPRTASGNTIYF. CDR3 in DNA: TGCGCCAGCAGCCCAAGGACAGCCTCTGGAAACACCATATATTTT.